Here is one T cell receptor beta chain with its context. Its antigen is not yet known. Base qualities are missing; no much larger clone stands one base away. The time point label of this sample denotes: pretreatment peripheral blood. The cohort comprised 30 or so patients with locally advanced or metastatic urothelial carcinoma treated at Memorial Sloan Kettering on a trial protocol. Peripheral blood mononuclear cells were collected from each patient pretreatment and during treatment, giving between 1 and 8 total time points per patient. The Qiagen DNeasy Blood extraction kit was used to purify genomic DNA from total PBMCs and tumor samples. Collected pretreatment and during treatment, PBMCs were isolated and stored as previously described. The entry originates in a study of PD-L1 blockade in urothelial cancer (dated by TCRdb to about 2017). Study-level background: Therapy was started around 2014 for all patients, and atezolizumab 1,200 mg was administered intravenously every 3 weeks. Twenty-five of 29 patients were males with bladder-origin urothelial cancer, and about 65% of the 29 reported a prior smoking history. Patients had an ECOG performance status of 0 or 1 and had received between 0 and 3 prior chemotherapy regimens. Blood samples were analyzed at two time points: 3 weeks after treatment start (second dose) and 6 weeks after treatment start. Blood samples yielded a median of roughly 140,000 T cells and some 80,000 unique TCRs, with median clonality roughly 0.084. The study was an exploratory multi-omic analysis of somatic, immune and clinical correlates of response to PD-L1 blockade with atezolizumab in urothelial cancer. Pretreatment tumor samples, along with matched peripheral blood collected serially before and after atezolizumab treatment, underwent TCR sequencing. Progression-free survival longer than 6 months counted as durable clinical benefit, and TCR features were additionally tested against both progression-free and overall survival. In the same patients, whole exome sequencing and RNA sequencing of pretreatment tumors were performed in addition to TCR sequencing. About 10 patients achieved durable clinical benefit and around 19 did not. Pretreatment blood TCR-seq was available for 27 to 30 patients, at least one posttreatment blood collection was obtained for approximately 24 patients, and tumor TCR-seq was available for approximately 24 patients.

Synthetic TCR analog templates were spiked into each PCR to estimate absolute template abundance from read counts. TCRbeta CDR3 regions were amplified from genomic DNA with bias-controlled V and J gene primers using the immunoSEQ assay. Sequencing of rearranged TCRbeta segments was done at approximately 20X coverage. In the original analysis: Clustering was used to correct sequencing errors, and CDR3s were annotated against IMGT so that V, D and J genes could be assigned. Downstream analyses used only productive TCRbeta rearrangements, leaving out any out-of-frame or stop-codon sequences. To compute clonality, Shannon entropy was normalized by the log of the number of unique productive sequences and then subtracted from one. Clones differing between time points or between blood and tumor were identified using Fisher's exact test with Benjamini-Hochberg correction, with an adjusted p below 0.01 applied as the threshold. Here the immuneACCESS table is served through TCRdb, limited to in-frame sequences with V and J called. Missing clones are a known gap in these copies; in checked studies unresolved V genes cover under half, and the rest lacks a known reason. That table gives V, J and clone size, and the DNA gave D and trimming. For this sample there are tens of thousands of clones; 85% appear just once. In total, the top ten clones hold more than 15% of the sample.

Study-wide conclusions, independent of this receptor: A pretreatment peripheral blood TCR clonality below the median was linked to improved progression-free and overall survival. Among patients with durable benefit, tumor-associated TCR clones showed greater expansion in peripheral blood 3 weeks after treatment started (n ≈ 20, p = 0.022). Because the sample size was small (n ≈ 29) and many exploratory analyses were performed, the results are intended to be hypothesis-generating.

CDR1 and CDR2 are drawn from the germline V gene: ENHRY, SYGVKD. Measured from the cysteine to the phenylalanine, the CDR3 is 14 residues long. Only the CDR3 region is kept as DNA, spanning 42 bases read in frame from base 1. V lost 8 bases and J lost 0 bases; the stretch between them is 14 bases long. This TCR derives from a man in his 70s with urothelial cancer. The sequencing used PBMCs, collected around atezolizumab (anti-PD-L1) treatment. This chain joins TRBV10-3 to TRBJ2-7; D gene: possibly TRBD2, on 6 matching bases. Read as DNA, the sequence is TGTGCCATCTGTCCGGGACTGAACTCCTACGAGCAGTACTTC. It is translated as CAICPGLNSYEQYF.